This entry concerns a single TCR beta chain. Its binding antigen is unknown. Base qualities are missing; no much larger clone stands one base away. The donors were included in the validation cohort of over a hundred subjects, a group kept apart from the roughly 670-subject first cohort. This specimen belongs to a study of cytomegalovirus exposure and HLA in healthy donors (dated by TCRdb to about 2017). A note on the overall study: A later analysis indicated that the roughly 130 validation repertoires were generated on the platform also employed for the approximately 700 repertoires of the first cohort. A separate validation cohort of over a hundred different subjects was used in addition to the roughly 670-subject first cohort. The study was designed to test whether signatures of past pathogen exposure could be identified by cataloging public T cell receptors. High-throughput TCR immunosequencing, statistical association of individual TCRs with disease status, and machine learning were combined to predict cytomegalovirus infection status. What the work shows at the level of the full study, not this receptor alone: A later analysis lacked HLA typing for the validation cohort, so it scored co-occurrence in that cohort across all 120 or so repertoires. The classifier was reported to diagnose cytomegalovirus status with high specificity and sensitivity in both the original and validation cohorts. Subsequent analysis determined that TCRs grouped into clusters in the first cohort also showed a tendency toward co-occurrence across the roughly 110 validation repertoires, and approximately 94% of cluster scores exceeded 0. A few of the identified cytomegalovirus-associated TCR beta chains were confirmed in vitro to be specific for cytomegalovirus antigens. The authors suggested that the approach could potentially be extended to other disease states and immunological phenotypes. In the study, some 180 TCR beta chains were listed as associated with cytomegalovirus. While some public TCRs were present in many individuals, most TCR sequences turned up only very rarely across donors.

The CDR3 holds 18 amino acids from the cysteine to the phenylalanine. CDR3 DNA is the only sequence kept; it has 54 bases, read in frame from the first base. CDR1 and CDR2 (MGHRA, YSYEKL) derive from the germline V gene. Trimming takes 1 base from V and 0 bases from J, and the germline ends sit 17 bases apart. The library was obtained by the immunoSEQ multiplex PCR assay. The original pipeline was this. To diagnose cytomegalovirus status from the catalog of TCR beta chain sequences, a statistical classification framework was built. Not all clones reach the TCRdb copy of this immuneACCESS table, which keeps in-frame sequences only. Checked studies attribute under half of the gap to unresolved V genes and leave the rest unexplained. V, J and clone size were drawn from that table, and D and trimming were deduced from the DNA. Across this sample there are 150,000 to 200,000 clones, with about 87% seen only once. Clones ranked in the top ten supply roughly 1.4% of the sample.

The sequencing sample was made of PBMCs. The sequence links TRBV4-1 to TRBJ2-3, with a tentative D gene TRBD2 over 7 matching bases. The source is a woman in her twenties or thirties in good health and CMV-seronegative. CDR3 region: CASSQVDKAGASTDTQYF. The DNA sequence reads TGCGCCAGCAGCCAAGTGGACAAGGCGGGGGCTAGCACAGATACGCAGTATTTT.